This TCR beta chain came from a study of blood T cell repertoires in COVID-19 (dated by TCRdb to about 2020). Broadly, across the study: The collaborator samples originated in the United States, Italy and Spain and spanned the acute and convalescent phases of COVID-19. The prospective study material was composed of cDNA or gDNA derived from T cells, B-cell-depleted T cells, or PBMCs. A freely available public database, intended as a resource for researchers studying the immune response to SARS-CoV-2, is where the repertoires were released. Samples came from the ongoing ImmuneRACE study (first 160 participants) plus 1,254 subjects from 6 global collaborators. Where available, HLA class I and class II types were obtained from metadata supplied by the sample provider rather than from assay-based typing. The dataset comprised deeply sampled blood TCRbeta repertoires from subjects exposed to, actively infected with, or recovered from COVID-19. Sample metadata almost always included a de-identified subject ID, COVID-19 status, age in years and sex.

Another Seattle source contributed samples from volunteer blood donors who had recovered from COVID-19. Collaborating institutions collected whole blood in K2EDTA tubes following their own protocols. For TCRbeta analysis, collaborators shipped samples in one of three forms: frozen whole blood, isolated PBMCs, or DNA extracted from either of those sample types. TCRbeta CDR3 regions were amplified from genomic DNA using the immunoSEQ Assay, a bias-controlled multiplex PCR. In the source study's methods: Nucleated cell counts per sample were estimated from amplification of reference gene primers within the assay. Sequence reads were collapsed and filtered to measure the absolute abundance of every unique TCRbeta CDR3 rearrangement. For each sample, productive Simpson clonality was calculated by taking the square root of Simpson's diversity index across productive rearrangements. The source is immuneACCESS, and TCRdb retained only in-frame sequences with V and J called. Part of the clones is not carried over; for the studies checked, unresolved V genes explain less than half of this, and the remainder is unexplained. Clone size and V and J calls were adopted from that table, with D and trimming inferred from the DNA. Within this sample are under 300,000 clones, with roughly 89% of them counted one time only. Roughly 2.3% of the sample is in the top ten clones.

The germline V gene yields MGHRA for CDR1 and YSYEKL for CDR2. For this chain, trimming is 2 bases at the V end and 1 base at the J end, and the number of junction bases without a gene match is 4. From cysteine to phenylalanine, the CDR3 is 15 amino acids long. Left in the record is the CDR3 DNA by itself, 45 bases read in frame from the first base. With regard to this clone: No cognate antigen has been identified for it. Base qualities are missing; no much larger clone stands one base away.

Overall study outcomes, separate from this receptor: Clinical and demographic metadata were provided uncurated, with the amount varying by source and participant.

The source of this sequence is a man younger than 45 who had recovered from COVID-19. The chain was built from TRBV4-1 and TRBJ1-1; 7 of the junction bases match TRBD1. Sample: peripheral blood. The DNA sequence is TGCGCCAGCAGCCAAAACAGGGGACGGAACACTGAAGCTTTCTTT. Translated, this is CASSQNRGRNTEAFF.